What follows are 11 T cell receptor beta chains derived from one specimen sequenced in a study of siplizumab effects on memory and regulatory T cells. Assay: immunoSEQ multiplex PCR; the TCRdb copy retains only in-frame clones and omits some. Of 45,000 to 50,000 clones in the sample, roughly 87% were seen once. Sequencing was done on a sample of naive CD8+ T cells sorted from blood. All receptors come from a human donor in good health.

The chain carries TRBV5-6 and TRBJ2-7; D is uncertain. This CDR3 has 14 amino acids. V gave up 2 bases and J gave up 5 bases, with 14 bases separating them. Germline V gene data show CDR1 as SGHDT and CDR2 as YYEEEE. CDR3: CASSFMGSTHEQYF. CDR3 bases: TGTGCCAGCAGCTTTATGGGGTCCACCCACGAGCAGTACTTC.

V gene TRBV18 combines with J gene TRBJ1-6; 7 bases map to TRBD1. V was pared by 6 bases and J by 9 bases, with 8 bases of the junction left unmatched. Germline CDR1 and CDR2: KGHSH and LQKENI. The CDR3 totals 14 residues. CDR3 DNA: TGTGCCAGCTCCCCTGACAGGGAACGTTCACCCCTCCACTTT. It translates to CASSPDRERSPLHF.

The CDR3 here is CASSYGDRAGEKLFF. DNA of the CDR3: TGTGCCAGCAGCTATGGGGACAGGGCCGGTGAAAAACTGTTTTTT. This chain joins TRBV5-6 and TRBJ1-4; 9 bases agree with TRBD1. J gave up 7 bases and V 3 bases, and 7 bases lay outside the gene matches. The CDR3 is 15 residues long. Germline lookup yields CDR1 SGHDT and CDR2 YYEEEE.

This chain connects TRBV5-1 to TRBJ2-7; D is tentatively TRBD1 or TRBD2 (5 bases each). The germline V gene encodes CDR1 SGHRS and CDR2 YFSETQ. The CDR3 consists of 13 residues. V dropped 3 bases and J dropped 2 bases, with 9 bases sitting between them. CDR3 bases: TGCGCCAGCAGCTCGGGGCCGGCCTACGAGCAGTACTTC. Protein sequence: CASSSGPAYEQYF.

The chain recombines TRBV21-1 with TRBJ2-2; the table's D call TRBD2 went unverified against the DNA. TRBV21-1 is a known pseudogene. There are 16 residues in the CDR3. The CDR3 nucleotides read TGTGCCAGCAGCACACGTGGGCGGGAGGAGGCCGGGGAGCTGTTTTTT. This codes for CASSTRGREEAGELFF.

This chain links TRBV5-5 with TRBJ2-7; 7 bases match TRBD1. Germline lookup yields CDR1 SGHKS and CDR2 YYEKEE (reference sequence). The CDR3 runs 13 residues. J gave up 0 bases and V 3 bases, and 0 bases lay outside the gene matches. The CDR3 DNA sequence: TGTGCCAGCAGCTGGACAGGCTCCTACGAGCAGTACTTC. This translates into CASSWTGSYEQYF.

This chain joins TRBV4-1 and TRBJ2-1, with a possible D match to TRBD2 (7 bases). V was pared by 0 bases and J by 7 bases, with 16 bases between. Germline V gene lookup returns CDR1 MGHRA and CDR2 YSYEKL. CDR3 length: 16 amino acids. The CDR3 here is CASSQEGAGVLNEQFF. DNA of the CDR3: TGCGCCAGCAGCCAAGAGGGGGCGGGAGTTTTGAATGAGCAGTTCTTC.

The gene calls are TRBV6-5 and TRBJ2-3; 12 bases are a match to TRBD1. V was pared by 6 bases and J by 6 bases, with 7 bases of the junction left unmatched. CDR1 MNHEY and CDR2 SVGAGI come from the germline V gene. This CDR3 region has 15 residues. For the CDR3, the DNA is TGTGCCAGCAGCCCCGGGACAGGGGGCAGGGATACGCAGTATTTT. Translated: CASSPGTGGRDTQYF.

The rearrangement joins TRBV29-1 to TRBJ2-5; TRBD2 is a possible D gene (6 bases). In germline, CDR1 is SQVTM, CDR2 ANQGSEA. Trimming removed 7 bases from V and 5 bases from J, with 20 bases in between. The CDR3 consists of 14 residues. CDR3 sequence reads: CSALGTTSHETQYF. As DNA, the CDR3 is TGCAGCGCCCTCGGGACGACTAGTCATGAGACCCAGTACTTC. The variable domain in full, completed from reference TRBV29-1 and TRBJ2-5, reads SAVISQKPSRDICQRGTSLTIQCQVDSQVTMMFWYRQQPGQSLTLIATANQGSEATYESGFVIDKFPISRPNLTFSTLTVSNMSPEDSSIYLCSALGTTSHETQYFGPGTRLLVL.

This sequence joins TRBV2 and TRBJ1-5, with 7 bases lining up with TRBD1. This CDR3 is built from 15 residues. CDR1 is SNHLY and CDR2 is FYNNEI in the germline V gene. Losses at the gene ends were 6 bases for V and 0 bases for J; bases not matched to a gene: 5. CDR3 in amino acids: CASSVDRDSNQPQHF. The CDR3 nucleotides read TGTGCCAGCAGCGTAGACAGGGATAGCAATCAGCCCCAGCATTTT.

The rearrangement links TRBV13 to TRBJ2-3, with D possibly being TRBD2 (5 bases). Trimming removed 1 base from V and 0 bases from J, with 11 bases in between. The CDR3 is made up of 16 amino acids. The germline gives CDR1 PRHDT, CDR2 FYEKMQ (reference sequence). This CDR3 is CASSLASRGSTDTQYF. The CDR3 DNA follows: TGTGCCAGCAGCTTAGCCTCCCGCGGGAGCACAGATACGCAGTATTTT. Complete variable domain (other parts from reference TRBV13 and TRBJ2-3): AAGVIQSPRHLIKEKRETATLKCYPIPRHDTVYWYQQGPGQDPQFLISFYEKMQSDKGSIPDRFSAQQFSDYHSELNMSSLELGDSALYFCASSLASRGSTDTQYFGPGTRLTVL.